Listed here is a single TCR beta chain. Its antigen is not identified. The V and J ends lost 1 base and 2 bases respectively, with 7 bases between them. The CDR3 contains 14 residues. Per the germline V gene, CDR1 is KGHSH and CDR2 is LQKENI. The entry originates in a study of T cell responses to AZD1222 COVID-19 vaccine. Study-wide findings and caveats: Sampling captured repertoires only after the peak T cell response. Close to half of all spike-specific TCRs reportedly target regions of the variants that are unmutated.

The table came from immunoSEQ multiplex PCR; TCRdb's copy has only in-frame clones and leaves some out. The table shows over 100,000 clones, with roughly 84% occurring only once. This chain joins TRBV18 and TRBJ2-3; no reliable D call. The sample in question was peripheral blood, obtained on day 0 of AZD1222 vaccination. This clonotype originated in an adult in good health. The CDR3 loop reads CASSPQEFTDTQYF. DNA of the CDR3: TGTGCCAGCTCACCACAAGAGTTCACAGATACGCAGTATTTT.